This T cell receptor (beta chain) is drawn from a study of blood T cell repertoires in COVID-19. On the study more broadly: The origin of the acute and convalescent COVID-19 samples was the United States, Italy and Spain. PBMCs, B-cell-depleted T cells, or T cells provided the cDNA or gDNA that made up the material.

Authors' data handling: Researchers report that nucleated cell counts were estimated from reference gene primer amplification. Some clones are missing from TCRdb's copy, which holds only in-frame ones; the method was immunoSEQ multiplex PCR. V, J and clone size reflect that table, while D and trimming were determined from the DNA. In the table there are about 170,000 clones, roughly 90% of which are singletons. V was pared by 6 bases and J by 1 base, with 16 bases between. Looked up from germline, CDR1 is MNHEY and CDR2 is SMNVEV (reference sequence). CDR3 length: 16 residues. This TCR was sampled from a woman aged 60-75 years with COVID-19, enrolled during active disease. The chain has TRBV27 and TRBJ1-3, with D possibly matching TRBD1 (6 bases). Input material: peripheral blood. CDR3 nucleotide sequence: TGTGCCAGCAGCCCCTTACAGGGAGCATCTGGAAACACCATATATTTT. It is translated as CASSPLQGASGNTIYF.